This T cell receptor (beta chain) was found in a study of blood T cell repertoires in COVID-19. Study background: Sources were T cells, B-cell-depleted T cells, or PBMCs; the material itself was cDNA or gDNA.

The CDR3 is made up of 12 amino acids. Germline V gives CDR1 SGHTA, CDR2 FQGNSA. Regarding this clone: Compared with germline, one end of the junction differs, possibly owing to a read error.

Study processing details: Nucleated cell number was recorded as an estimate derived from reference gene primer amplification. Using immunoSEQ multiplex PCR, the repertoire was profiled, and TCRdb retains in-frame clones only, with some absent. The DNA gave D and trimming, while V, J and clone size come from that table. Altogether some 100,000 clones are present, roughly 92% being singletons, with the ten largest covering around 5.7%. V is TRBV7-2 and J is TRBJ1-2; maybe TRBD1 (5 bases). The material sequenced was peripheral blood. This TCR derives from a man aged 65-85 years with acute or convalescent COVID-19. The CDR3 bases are TGTGCCAGCAGCTTATCTGCGAAGACAGTCAGTTTC. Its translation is CASSLSAKTVSF.